The T cell receptor beta chain under discussion was sequenced for a study of blood T cell repertoires in COVID-19. Whole-study context: Samples representing acute and convalescent COVID-19 were sourced from the United States, Italy and Spain.

Per the authors' pipeline: Reference gene primers were amplified, and this amplification served to estimate nucleated cell counts. Repertoires were generated with immunoSEQ multiplex PCR, while TCRdb's copy carries only in-frame clones and drops some. The D gene and trimming were derived from the DNA, and the V and J assignments and clone size from that table. In the table there are roughly 200,000 clones, 87% of which are singletons. Trimming removed 3 bases at V and 5 bases at J, with 10 bases between. Germline CDR1 reads KGHDR; CDR2 reads SFDVKD. This CDR3 is 14 amino acids long. The sample taken for sequencing was peripheral blood. The sequence came from a man aged 60 to 75 who had recovered from COVID-19. The rearrangement uses TRBV24-1 and TRBJ1-5, with D perhaps TRBD1 (5 bases). CDR3 amino acids: CATSDPPRDQPQHF. DNA of the CDR3: TGTGCCACCAGTGATCCCCCCAGGGATCAGCCCCAGCATTTT.